One T cell receptor beta chain is described in this entry. The sample originates from a study of blood T cell repertoires in COVID-19. Study overall: Italy, Spain and the United States were the sources of the convalescent and acute COVID-19 samples.

The authors' processing: For nucleated cells, counts were estimated from reference gene primer amplification. Repertoires were generated with immunoSEQ multiplex PCR, while TCRdb's copy carries only in-frame clones and drops some. V, J and clone size are those of that table, while D and trimming were read from the DNA. The sample shows some 300,000 clones, 80% to 90% of them seen only once. Specimen: peripheral blood. The clonotype comes from a woman aged 50 to 60 with COVID-19, enrolled during active disease.

The CDR3 sequence is CASSLGGVSGYEQYF. DNA of the CDR3: TGCGCCAGCAGCTTGGGCGGGGTCTCCGGATACGAGCAGTACTTC. J is TRBJ2-7 and V is TRBV5-1; D perhaps matches TRBD2 (6 bases). V dropped 0 bases and J dropped 4 bases, with 14 bases sitting between them. Per germline, CDR1 SGHRS and CDR2 YFSETQ. The CDR3 consists of 15 residues.